Listed below are T cell receptor beta chains from one sample, sequenced in a study of tumor and adjacent non-tumor tissue in lung cancer. Via MiXCR, TCRdb re-called the multiplex PCR reads, giving one row per CDR3 protein. Among more than 90,000 distinct CDR3 sequences listed, around 71% were seen once. The source material was lung tumor tissue. These receptor sequences come from a man aged 60 to 69 with non-small cell lung cancer. Both conserved end residues are part of each CDR3. D genes are given only for firm matches. Size tells how often a clone was seen (once, few, many) or the class of an expanded clone, and some rows leave it out.

j_call	v_call	clone_size	d_call	cdr3_aa	cdr3_nt
TRBJ2-5	TRBV6-2/TRBV6-3	few	.	CAGRDVNQETQHF	TGTGCCGGTCGGGACGTGAACCAAGAGACCCAGCACTTC
TRBJ2-7	TRBV11-3	.	TRBD2	CVSSPTGTSRGSYEQYF	TGTGTCAGCAGCCCCACAGGGACTAGCAGGGGGAGCTACGAGCAGTACTTC
TRBJ2-2	TRBV6-6	.	.	CASNYSRQDTGELFF	TGTGCCAGCAATTACTCCCGGCAGGACACCGGGGAGCTGTTTTTT
TRBJ2-3	TRBV20-1	.	TRBD2	CSASSGRARVDAQYF	TGCAGTGCCTCTAGCGGGAGGGCACGGGTAGATGCGCAGTATTTT
TRBJ1-5	TRBV4-1	many	TRBD1	CASSQEGTGGSNQPQHF	TGCGCCAGCAGCCAAGAGGGGACAGGGGGTAGCAATCAGCCCCAGCATTTT
TRBJ1-1	TRBV7-2	.	.	CASSRTAMNTEAFF	TGTGCCAGCAGCCGGACAGCGATGAACACTGAAGCTTTCTTT
TRBJ2-1	TRBV6-6	.	TRBD2	CASRGTSHSSYNELFF	TGTGCCAGCAGAGGGACTAGCCATAGCTCTTACAATGAGCTGTTCTTC
TRBJ1-4	TRBV11-2	.	.	CASSLDPPFICEKLFF	TGTGCTAGCAGCTTAGACCCCCCCTTCATCTGTGAAAAACTGTTTTTT
TRBJ2-7	TRBV5-6	many	.	CASSLGEGGYEQYF	TGTGCCAGCAGCTTGGGCGAAGGGGGCTACGAGCAGTACTTC
TRBJ2-7	TRBV12-3/TRBV12-4	many	.	CASSLGYSYEQYF	TGTGCCAGCAGTTTGGGCTACTCCTACGAGCAGTACTTC
TRBJ2-7	TRBV14	.	TRBD1	CASSQAVTGGREQYF	TGTGCCAGCAGCCAAGCGGTTACAGGGGGCCGCGAGCAGTACTTC
TRBJ2-5	TRBV11-2	.	TRBD2	CVSSTGTSGQIQYF	TGTGTCAGCAGCACTGGGACTAGCGGACAGATCCAGTACTTC
TRBJ1-2	TRBV6-6	.	.	CASSYSKVLYGYTF	TGTGCCAGCAGTTACTCGAAAGTTCTCTATGGCTACACCTTC
TRBJ1-5	TRBV6-1	.	.	CACSIDRGLLISNQPQHF	TGTGCCTGCAGCATAGACCGGGGGCTATTAATAAGCAATCAGCCCCAGCATTTT
TRBJ1-1	TRBV18	many	.	CASSPRQSRGHTEAFF	TGTGCCAGCTCACCCCGGCAGTCCCGGGGGCACACTGAAGCTTTCTTT
TRBJ2-1	TRBV29-1	.	.	CSVEGDLWVSSYNEQFF	TGCAGCGTTGAAGGTGACCTATGGGTTAGCTCCTACAATGAGCAGTTCTTC
TRBJ2-7	TRBV12-3/TRBV12-4	.	TRBD2	CASSLWGLGSGRWHEQYF	TGTGCCAGCAGTTTGTGGGGCTTGGGTAGCGGGAGGTGGCACGAGCAGTACTTC